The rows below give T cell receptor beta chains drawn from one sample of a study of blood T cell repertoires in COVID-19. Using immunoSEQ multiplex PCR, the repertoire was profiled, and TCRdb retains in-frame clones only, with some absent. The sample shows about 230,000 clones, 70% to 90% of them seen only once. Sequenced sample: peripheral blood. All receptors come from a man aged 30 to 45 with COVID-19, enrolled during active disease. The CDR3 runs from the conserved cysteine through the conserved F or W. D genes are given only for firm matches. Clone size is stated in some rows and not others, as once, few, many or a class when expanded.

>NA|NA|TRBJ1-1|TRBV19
CASSTHRATEAFF
TGTGCCAGTAGTACCCACAGGGCCACTGAAGCTTTCTTT
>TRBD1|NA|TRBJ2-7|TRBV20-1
CSAWDRGEQYF
TGCAGTGCTTGGGACAGAGGGGAGCAGTACTTC
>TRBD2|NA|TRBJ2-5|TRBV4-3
CASSQELSGGQETQYF
TGCGCCAGCAGCCAAGAGCTTAGCGGGGGGCAAGAGACCCAGTACTTC
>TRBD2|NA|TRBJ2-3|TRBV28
CASSLVSGRAYGTDTQYF
TGTGCCAGCAGTTTGGTAAGCGGGAGGGCCTATGGCACAGATACGCAGTATTTT
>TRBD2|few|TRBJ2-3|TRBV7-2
CASSFLAGGTDTQYF
TGTGCCAGCAGCTTCCTAGCGGGAGGAACAGATACGCAGTATTTT
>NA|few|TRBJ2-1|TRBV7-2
CASSLQEGAHEQFF
TGTGCCAGCAGCTTACAGGAGGGGGCCCATGAGCAGTTCTTC
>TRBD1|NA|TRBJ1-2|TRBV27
CASSMSAGQGANGYTF
TGTGCCAGCAGTATGTCCGCCGGACAGGGGGCGAATGGCTACACCTTC
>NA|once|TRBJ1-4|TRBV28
CASKSRGNEKLFF
TGTGCCAGCAAGAGCAGGGGAAATGAAAAACTGTTTTTT
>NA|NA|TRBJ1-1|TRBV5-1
CASSLASDSYMNTEAFF
TGCGCCAGCAGCTTGGCCTCGGACAGCTACATGAACACTGAAGCTTTCTTT
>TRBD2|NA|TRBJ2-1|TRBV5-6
CASSERTSGRNEQFF
TGTGCCAGCAGCGAACGGACTAGCGGGAGGAATGAGCAGTTCTTC
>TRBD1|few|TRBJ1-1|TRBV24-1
CATSDSRRTGPAFF
TGTGCCACCAGTGACTCCCGGAGGACAGGGCCCGCTTTCTTT
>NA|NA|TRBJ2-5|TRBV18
CASSPPRRETQYF
TGTGCCAGCTCACCACCCCGGCGGGAGACCCAGTACTTC
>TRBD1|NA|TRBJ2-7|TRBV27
CASGKTRDRVNEQYF
TGTGCCAGCGGTAAAACGAGGGACAGGGTTAACGAGCAGTACTTC
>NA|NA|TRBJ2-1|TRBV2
CASSGTYSSYNEQFF
TGTGCCAGCAGTGGGACATATAGCTCCTACAATGAGCAGTTCTTC
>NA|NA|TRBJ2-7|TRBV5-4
CASKAGRRDEQYF
TGTGCCAGCAAGGCGGGAAGGAGGGACGAGCAGTACTTC
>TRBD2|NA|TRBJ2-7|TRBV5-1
CASSYAPTSGGVWEQYF
TGCGCCAGCAGCTACGCCCCGACTAGCGGGGGGGTATGGGAGCAGTACTTC
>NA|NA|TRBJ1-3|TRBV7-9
CASAGDLSGNTIYF
TGTGCCAGCGCGGGTGACCTCTCTGGAAACACCATATATTTT
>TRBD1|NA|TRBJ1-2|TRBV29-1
CSPRDREDGYTF
TGCAGCCCACGGGACAGGGAGGATGGCTACACCTTC
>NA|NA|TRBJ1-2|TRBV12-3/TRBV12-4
CASSLAGVNGYTF
TGTGCCAGCAGTTTAGCGGGAGTAAATGGCTACACCTTC
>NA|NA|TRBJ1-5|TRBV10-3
CATAGQYGDQPQHF
TGTGCCACCGCCGGACAGTATGGAGATCAGCCCCAGCATTTT
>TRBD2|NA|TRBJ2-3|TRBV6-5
CASSSSGGLTDTQYF
TGTGCCAGCAGTTCTAGCGGGGGCCTCACAGATACGCAGTATTTT
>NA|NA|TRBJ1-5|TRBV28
CASSFAQNQPQHF
TGTGCCAGCAGTTTTGCACAGAATCAGCCCCAGCATTTT
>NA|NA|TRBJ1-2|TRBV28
CASSLWSNPDYGYTF
TGTGCCAGCAGTTTGTGGAGTAATCCTGACTATGGCTACACCTTC
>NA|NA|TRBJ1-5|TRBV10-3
CAISDSGNQPQHF
TGTGCCATCAGTGATAGTGGCAATCAGCCCCAGCATTTT
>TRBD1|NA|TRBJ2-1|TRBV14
CASSQVTGASLYNEQFF
TGTGCCAGCAGCCAAGTAACAGGGGCCTCCCTTTACAATGAGCAGTTCTTC